The text below deals with one T cell receptor beta chain. Its antigen is unidentified. This sample stems from a study of T cells in women clearing cervical HPV infection. Overall study context: Women with histologically confirmed HPV16-related CIN3 or worse, 2 with invasive cancer, served as cases.

Dot-blot hybridization genotyped cervical HPV amplified with MY09/MY11 PCR. Data came from immunoSEQ multiplex PCR; TCRdb stores just in-frame clones and leaves some out. The listing records about 31,000 clones. Study-level points and caveats: A classifier using richness and V gene abundances reached an AUC of about 0.83.

The clonotype was recovered from a woman aged 18 to 75 with a cervical HPV16 infection that either progressed to CIN3+ or cleared (not recorded which). The sequencing input was blood buffy coat.

The CDR3 DNA, read in part, is TGTGCCAGCAGCAAATCCGGGACAGCCTACGAG. Its protein is CASSKSGTAYE. From start to end, the CDR3 is CASSKSGTAYEQYF. The rearrangement joins TRBV5-4 to TRBJ2-7; 7 bases fit TRBD1. The read terminates 3 residues before the CDR3 end, so the remaining end is supplied by the germline J gene. This CDR3 region has 14 residues. Germline-derived CDR1 and CDR2 are SGHNT and YYREEE (reference sequence). Trimming removed 4 bases from V and 2 bases from J; junction bases left unmatched: 6. The full variable domain, in which reference TRBV5-4 and TRBJ2-7 provide the parts outside the CDR3, is ETGVTQSPTHLIKTRGQQVTLRCSSQSGHNTVSWYQQALGQGPQFIFQYYREEENGRGNFPPRFSGLQFPNYSSELNVNALELDDSALYLCASSKSGTAYEQYFGPGTRLTVT.